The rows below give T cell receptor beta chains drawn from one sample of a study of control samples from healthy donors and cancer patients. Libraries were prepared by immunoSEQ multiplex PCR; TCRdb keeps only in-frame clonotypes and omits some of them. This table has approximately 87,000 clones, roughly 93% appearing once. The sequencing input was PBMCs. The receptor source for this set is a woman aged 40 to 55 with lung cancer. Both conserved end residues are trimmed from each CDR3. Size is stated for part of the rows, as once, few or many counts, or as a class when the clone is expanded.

CDR3: AISEPGTGPSTDTQY
V: TRBV10-3
size: -
length: 15

CDR3: ASIPSIGQEETQY
V: TRBV6-5
size: -
length: 13

CDR3: SVTLDRNTGELF
V: TRBV29-1
size: once
length: 12

CDR3: ATSRGPAGLNSPLH
V: TRBV15
size: -
length: 14

CDR3: ASSSPPGGTSSGNIIY
V: TRBV6-2/TRBV6-3
size: -
length: 16

CDR3: ASSSSRFTDTQY
V: TRBV5-5
size: -
length: 12

CDR3: AAQGRATEAF
V: TRBV6-5
size: -
length: 10

CDR3: ASSAELGVHTEAF
V: TRBV6-4
size: -
length: 13

CDR3: ASSQTGHSGNTIY
V: TRBV4-1
size: once
length: 13

CDR3: ASTRTVGGYT
V: TRBV5-4
size: -
length: 10

CDR3: ASSLGDRGSEDEKLF
V: TRBV5-1
size: -
length: 15

CDR3: ASSFTWGGDTGELF
V: TRBV27
size: -
length: 14

CDR3: ASSRGSPGNTIY
V: TRBV7-9
size: -
length: 12

CDR3: ASSQPMNTEAF
V: TRBV7-9
size: -
length: 11

CDR3: ASSIRGGGGYNEQF
V: TRBV19
size: -
length: 14

CDR3: ASSIDRNTEAF
V: TRBV7-3
size: -
length: 11

CDR3: ASTSTYSGNTIY
V: TRBV19
size: -
length: 12

CDR3: ASKFVSEETQY
V: TRBV6-6
size: -
length: 11

CDR3: ASSRGTYEQY
V: TRBV3-1/TRBV3-2
size: -
length: 10

CDR3: ASSPPWDNYGYT
V: TRBV18
size: -
length: 12

CDR3: ASSQGYNSGNTIY
V: TRBV14
size: -
length: 13

CDR3: ASSQASGAPYEQY
V: TRBV3-1/TRBV3-2
size: -
length: 13

CDR3: ASSPSGTGNQPQH
V: TRBV19
size: -
length: 13

CDR3: ASSRGDGSMNTEAF
V: TRBV7-9
size: once
length: 14

CDR3: ASSSGLALWRGETQY
V: TRBV5-4
size: -
length: 15

CDR3: ASSELRPGTDTQY
V: TRBV6-1
size: -
length: 13

CDR3: ASSLAAGAETQY
V: TRBV7-2
size: -
length: 12

CDR3: ATSRGGGGEKLF
V: TRBV19
size: -
length: 12

CDR3: ASSSPDTQY
V: TRBV6-5
size: once
length: 9

CDR3: AWSGQGRETQY
V: TRBV30
size: -
length: 11

CDR3: SAMRVDGYT
V: TRBV20-1
size: -
length: 9

CDR3: ASSQGGRTEAF
V: TRBV25-1
size: once
length: 11

CDR3: ASSGRDRGPGGTEAF
V: TRBV19
size: -
length: 15

CDR3: ASSPDTWNTEAF
V: TRBV5-5
size: -
length: 12

CDR3: ASSPPRTEQY
V: TRBV6-6
size: once
length: 10

CDR3: AISEVRYNEQF
V: TRBV10-3
size: -
length: 11

CDR3: ASSFTGGGTSTDTQY
V: TRBV5-1
size: few
length: 15

CDR3: ASSYDSGPQH
V: TRBV7-9
size: -
length: 10

CDR3: ATTGVNQPQH
V: TRBV2
size: -
length: 10

CDR3: ASSELESGNTIY
V: TRBV2
size: -
length: 12